The sequence of this T cell receptor (beta chain) was determined in a study of blood T cell repertoires in COVID-19 (dated by TCRdb to between 2020 and 2021). Study-wide context: The collaborator samples originated in the United States, Italy and Spain and spanned the acute and convalescent phases of COVID-19. Deeply sampled blood TCRbeta repertoires from subjects exposed to, actively infected with, or recovered from COVID-19 were included in the dataset. Sample metadata almost always included a de-identified subject ID, COVID-19 status, age in years and sex. Samples were obtained from the ongoing ImmuneRACE study (first 160 participants) and from 1,254 subjects provided by 6 global collaborators. A freely available public database, intended as a resource for researchers studying the immune response to SARS-CoV-2, is where the repertoires were released. Where available, HLA class I and class II types were taken from metadata supplied by the sample provider and were not determined by assay-based typing. The material from the prospective study consisted of cDNA or gDNA derived from T cells, B-cell-depleted T cells, or PBMCs. Overall study results and their limits: The quantity of clinical and demographic metadata differed by source and by participant and was supplied without curation.

The immunoSEQ Assay, a bias-controlled multiplex PCR, was used to amplify TCRbeta CDR3 regions from genomic DNA. The authors processed their data as follows. The number of nucleated cells in each sample was estimated from the amplification of reference gene primers within the assay. To quantify the absolute abundance of each unique TCRbeta CDR3 rearrangement, sequence reads were collapsed and filtered. Productive Simpson clonality was computed per sample as the square root of Simpson's diversity index over productive rearrangements. In TCRdb, the immuneACCESS table is reduced to in-frame sequences with V and J assigned. These tables do not hold every clone; where another copy was compared, an unresolved V gene accounts for under half, and the others remain unexplained. V, J and clone size are those of that table, while D and trimming were read from the DNA. The sample table holds about 280,000 clones, of which around 83% were seen once. Jointly, the top ten make up roughly 5.3% of the sample.

The junction shows trimming of 3 bases on V and 3 bases on J, plus 8 bases between the germline ends. Based on the germline V gene (reference sequence), the CDR1 and CDR2 sequences are LNHDA and SQIVND. The CDR3 contains 13 residues, cysteine and phenylalanine counted. CDR3 DNA is the only sequence kept; it has 39 bases, read in frame from the first base. Points on this clone: The target of this receptor is not known. It has no much larger one-base neighbor in the sample; base qualities were not kept.

In the prospective study, participants were 18 to 89 years old, resided in 24 geographic areas of the United States, and were enrolled through a virtual design. In the prospective study, participants were assigned to cohorts based on the clinical history participants reported in a screening survey and a study questionnaire. Exposed participants had been in contact with someone with a PCR-confirmed or clinician-diagnosed COVID-19 case within 2 weeks of study entry. Each participant in the prospective study had whole blood, serum and a nasopharyngeal or oropharyngeal swab collected by mobile phlebotomists. Participants in the prospective study had the option to provide additional blood draws and questionnaires over an approximately two-month period. Prospective study blood samples were shipped either frozen or at room temperature before DNA extraction.

The sequenced material came from PBMCs or T cells enriched from blood (not recorded which). This TCR derives from a man aged 35-49 years who had been exposed to COVID-19. The chain joins TRBV19 to TRBJ1-2, with no reliable assignment of the D segment. The sequenced DNA: TGTGCCAGTAGTATCGGGCGGGACTATGGCTACACCTTC. This yields the protein CASSIGRDYGYTF. Outside the CDR3, residues come from the reference TRBV19 and TRBJ1-2 proteins, so the full variable domain is: DGGITQSPKYLFRKEGQNVTLSCEQNLNHDAMYWYRQDPGQGLRLIYYSQIVNDFQKGDIAEGYSVSREKKESFPLTVTSAQKNPTAFYLCASSIGRDYGYTFGSGTRLTVV.